This T cell receptor beta chain emerged from a study of CD8 T cells in Susac syndrome (dated by TCRdb to between 2017 and 2020). The study in broad terms: The study used repertoire sequencing to test whether antigen drove CD8+ T cell activation and differentiation in Susac syndrome.

RNA was extracted using the RNeasy kit, and about 0.45 to 1 ug of the RNA was reverse transcribed with random hexamers. The immunoSEQ multiplex PCR assay, covering 54 Vbeta and 13 Jbeta segments, was used to amplify TCR beta CDR3 regions. PCR amplification bias was corrected using a synthetic template baseline for primer optimization and computational correction. Under the source paper's analysis protocol: Reads were assigned to V, D and J genes according to IMGT and analyzed in immunoSEQ Analyzer, with only productive sequences retained. To calculate clonality, Shannon entropy was normalized by log2 of the number of productive unique sequences and then subtracted from one. For each patient and control, public and private clones were evaluated within the 100 most prevalent clones. Clones were defined as Susac-specific if absent from the healthy and MS cohorts, from approximately 1,100 published viral clones and from other ImmuneACCESS disease sequences. The public reads were quality trimmed at Q25 with fastp and then assembled into clones with MiXCR by TCRdb, keeping productive beta chains. Rows matching on CDR3 protein sequence are summarized as one entry with the most common DNA and genes. TCRdb, rather than the study authors, made the V and J calls. For this sample there are about 210,000 distinct CDR3 sequences; 93% appear just once. The ten largest clones represent 0.1% of the sample.

In regard to this clonotype: Its antigen is currently not known. Its ends do not fully match the called genes, so a read error is possible.

General study outcomes and caveats: The study acknowledged that relatively few individuals were included in the TCR sequencing and HLA analysis.

CDR3 length: 14 amino acids, cysteine to phenylalanine. The entry retains the CDR3 DNA only, 42 bases that are in frame from base 1. Sequences SSHAT (CDR1) and FNYEAQ (CDR2) are obtained from the germline V gene (reference sequence). Peripheral blood CD8+ and CD4+ T cells from healthy donors, Susac syndrome patients and multiple sclerosis patients were profiled by high-throughput TCR beta sequencing. Healthy donors were age- and sex-matched controls. Bulk CD8+ and CD4+ T cells were purified by magnetic negative isolation, while CD8+ TEMRA cells were enriched using FACS. Blood was drawn into EDTA tubes, processed within 24 hours, and PBMCs were isolated by density gradient centrifugation. PBMCs intended for TCR sequencing were cryopreserved in liquid nitrogen and were subsequently thawed in a 37 degrees C water bath. A purity of at least 90% was achieved for sorted or isolated CD4+, CD8+ and CD8+ TEMRA cells.

Sequencing was carried out using CD4+ T cells from PBMCs. Here the chain combines TRBV7-7 and TRBJ2-2, and the D gene may be TRBD2, 6 bases matching. This TCR was sampled from a human donor in good health. The nucleotide sequence is TGTGCTAGCAGCCCCGGGCGGGAAACCGGGGAGCTGTTTTTT. Its translation is CASSPGRETGELFF.